The source of this TCR beta chain is a study of human T cells and chemical hapten exposure. Time point of the sample: patch test 2, 6 weeks after DPC sensitization. Stated treatment: therapeutic diphenylcyclopropenone sensitization with weekly scalp DPC. This clonotype was seen a few times. The library attached unique molecular identifiers to individual cDNA molecules. Source study methods: Sample TCR counts, which ranged from about 20,000 to 690,600, had a median of roughly 92,000. TCRdb passed the RACE reads through MiXCR, listing each CDR3 protein once. TCRdb's processing, not the study's, gives the V and J calls here. The table lists 360,000 or so distinct CDR3 sequences, around 6% of them singletons. CDR3 length: 11 amino acids. The germline V and J ends were trimmed by 4 bases and 7 bases, with 5 bases remaining between them.

This rearrangement joins TRBV12-3 or TRBV12-4 to TRBJ2-1; D uncertain. The material was whole blood, obtained in connection with sensitization to the hapten diphenylcyclopropenone (DPC). The TCR was taken from a woman aged 18-29 years with alopecia areata. Some clones in this sample may be carry-over from other donors' samples. The CDR3 bases are TGTGCCAGCAGTTCATGGAATGAGCAGTTCTTC. Translation gives CASSSWNEQFF.